This T cell receptor (beta chain) was identified in a study of T-cell memory formation after mild COVID-19 (dated by TCRdb to 2020 to 2022). A note on the overall study: TCR sequence clusters from the two donors were largely donor specific. The cohort comprised two young, previously healthy adult volunteers, one female and one male. Longitudinal TCRalpha and TCRbeta repertoire sequencing tracked T-cell clones expanding and contracting after mild COVID-19 in a couple of donors. Results and caveats for the whole study, not just this receptor: Only a couple of mild cases were covered in the study, and larger cohorts including severe cases with pre-infection samples were considered necessary. The second-wave clones that peaked on day 37 were not confirmed to be SARS-CoV-2 specific. Clones that contracted from day 15 to 85 showed balanced CD4/CD8 phenotypes, whereas a second wave of clones that expanded from day 15 to 37 leaned towards CD4+. Some responding clones were detected in pre-infection memory, which suggested that pre-existing cross-reactive memory T cells had joined the SARS-CoV-2 response. Contracting CD4+ clones turned up mainly in the CM and EM memory subsets, whereas EMRA was where CD8+ clones were enriched.

Including cysteine and phenylalanine, the CDR3 has 17 amino acids. The DNA shown is the 51-base CDR3, in frame from base 1. CDR1 SGHTA and CDR2 FQGNSA are derived from the germline V gene. V is pared back by 1 base and J by 0 bases, with 13 bases lying between the germline termini. This clonotype was seen at least ten times. Its specific antigen is unknown. Base qualities were left out, and no much larger clone turns up one base away. Ficoll-Paque density gradient centrifugation was the method used to isolate PBMCs. Reads for this sample came from an Illumina NovaSeq 6000. TCRalpha and TCRbeta cDNA libraries were built by 5'RACE with constant-segment primers, adding sample barcodes and unique molecular identifiers. Trizol reagent was used to extract RNA from every sample. The libraries were amplified in two PCR steps, and the second step added a second sample barcode and Illumina TruSeq adapters. Libraries were sequenced on an Illumina NovaSeq with 2 x 150 bp paired-end reads. Processing in the source paper ran as follows. With migec v1.2.7, reads were demultiplexed and then collapsed into UMI-guided consensus sequences. With mixcr v2.1.11, UMI consensuses were aligned to TRA and TRB V and J templates and assembled into clonotypes. Clonotypes were classified as expanded or contracted when called significant by both edgeR and NoisET, with noise models trained on biological replicates. For edgeR calls, the cutoffs were a false discovery rate-adjusted p below 0.01 and a log2 fold-change threshold of 1. As an exploratory analysis of dynamics, PCA with hierarchical clustering was applied to max-normalized trajectories of the 1000 most abundant clonotypes. Each responding clone was given a CD4 or CD8 phenotype based on the CD4+ and CD8+ repertoires, which had been sequenced separately. The raw public data were reprocessed by TCRdb itself: fastp quality trimming at Q25, MiXCR clonotype calling, in-frame beta chains only. CDR3 protein sequences are deduplicated, and each keeps its most common genes and DNA. The V and J calls shown here were made by TCRdb, not taken from the authors' results. The sample records 300,000 to 400,000 distinct CDR3 sequences, roughly an eighth of which are singletons. 20% to 25% of the sample is held by the ten biggest clonotypes.

The chain is made from TRBV7-2 and TRBJ2-4; the D region possibly corresponds to TRBD1 (6 bases align). The source of this sequence is a man aged 18 to 29 who had mild COVID-19 (a few samples of this study predate the infection). The sample titles of this study are shuffled in the database, so cell type and time point are left out; the donor was told from shared clones. What was sequenced was PBMCs or a T cell subset sorted from them (not recorded which). CDR3 sequence: CASSLVGAGLAKNIQYF. The sequenced DNA is TGTGCCAGCAGCTTAGTGGGGGCAGGGCTAGCCAAAAACATTCAGTACTTC.